This is a list of T cell receptor beta chains from one sample in a study of control samples from healthy donors and cancer patients. Profiling relied on immunoSEQ multiplex PCR, and the TCRdb table lists in-frame clones only, not all of them. Of around 90,000 clones listed, approximately 89% are singletons. The sequencing sample was made of blood. The receptors stem from a man in his thirties or forties in good health. Both conserved end residues are part of each CDR3. Fields, in order: J gene, V gene, CDR3 length, CDR3 protein.

>TRBJ1-1|TRBV6-5|16
CASSYPGQGVRVEAFF
>TRBJ1-1|TRBV11-3|13
CASSLQANTEAFF
>TRBJ2-1|TRBV7-6|16
CASSLSGESFGDEQFF
>TRBJ2-5|TRBV7-8|12
CASSSLQETQYF
>TRBJ1-5|TRBV30|14
CAWSGKGGSQPQHF
>TRBJ1-4|TRBV6-5|15
CASSREGSGYEKLFF
>TRBJ2-2|TRBV11-2|14
CASRITTSLGELFF
>TRBJ1-2|TRBV6-6|11
CASSDRKGYTF
>TRBJ2-2|TRBV5-5|15
CASSGWGLNTGELFF
>TRBJ2-5|TRBV4-1|19
CASSRAASGGAGLMETQYF
>TRBJ1-4|TRBV27|13
CASSGSYNEKLFF
>TRBJ1-2|TRBV3-1/TRBV3-2|16
CASSQDMTGTGYGYTF
>TRBJ2-5|TRBV3-1/TRBV3-2|16
CASWQSSGGSAETQYF
>TRBJ1-4|TRBV12-2|16
CASRPAEDGPNEKLFF
>TRBJ1-2|TRBV6-5|13
CASSSDRVSSYTF
>TRBJ1-1|TRBV19|11
CAMADYLEAFF
>TRBJ2-7|TRBV6-5|15
CASSTEQLPSYEQYF